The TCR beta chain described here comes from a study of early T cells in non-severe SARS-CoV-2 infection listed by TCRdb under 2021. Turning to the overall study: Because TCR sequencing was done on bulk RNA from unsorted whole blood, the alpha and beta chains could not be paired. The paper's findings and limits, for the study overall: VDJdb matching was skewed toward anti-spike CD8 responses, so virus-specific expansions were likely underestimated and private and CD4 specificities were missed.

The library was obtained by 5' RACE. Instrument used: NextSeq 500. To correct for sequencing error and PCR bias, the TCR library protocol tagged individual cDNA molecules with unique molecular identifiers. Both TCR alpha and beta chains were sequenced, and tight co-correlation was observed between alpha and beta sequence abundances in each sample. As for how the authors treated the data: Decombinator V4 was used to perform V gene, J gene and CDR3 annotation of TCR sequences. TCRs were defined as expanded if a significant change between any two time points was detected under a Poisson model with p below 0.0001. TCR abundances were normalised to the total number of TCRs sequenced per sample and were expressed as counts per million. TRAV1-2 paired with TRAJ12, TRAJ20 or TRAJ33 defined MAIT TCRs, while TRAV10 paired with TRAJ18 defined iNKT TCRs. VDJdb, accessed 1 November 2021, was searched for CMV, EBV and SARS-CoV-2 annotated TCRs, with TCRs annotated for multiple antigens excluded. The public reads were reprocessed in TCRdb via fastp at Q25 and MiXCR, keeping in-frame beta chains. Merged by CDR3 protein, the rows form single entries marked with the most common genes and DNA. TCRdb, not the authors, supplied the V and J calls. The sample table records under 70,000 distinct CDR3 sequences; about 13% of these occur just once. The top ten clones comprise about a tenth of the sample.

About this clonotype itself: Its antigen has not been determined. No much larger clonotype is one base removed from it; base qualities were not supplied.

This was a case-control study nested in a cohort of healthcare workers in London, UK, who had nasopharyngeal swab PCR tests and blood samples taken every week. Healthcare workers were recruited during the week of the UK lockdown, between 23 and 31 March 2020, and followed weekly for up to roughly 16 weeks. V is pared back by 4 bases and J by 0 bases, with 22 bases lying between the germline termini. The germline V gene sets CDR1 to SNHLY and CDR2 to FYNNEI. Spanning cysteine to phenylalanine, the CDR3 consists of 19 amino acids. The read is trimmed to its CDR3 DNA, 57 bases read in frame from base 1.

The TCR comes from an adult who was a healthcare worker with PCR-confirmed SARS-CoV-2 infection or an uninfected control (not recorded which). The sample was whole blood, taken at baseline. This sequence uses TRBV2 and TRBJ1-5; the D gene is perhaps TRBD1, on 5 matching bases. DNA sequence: TGTGCCAGCAGTGGGGGGTTAAGTGGCCGCTACCGTAGCAATCAGCCCCAGCATTTT. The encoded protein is CASSGGLSGRYRSNQPQHF.